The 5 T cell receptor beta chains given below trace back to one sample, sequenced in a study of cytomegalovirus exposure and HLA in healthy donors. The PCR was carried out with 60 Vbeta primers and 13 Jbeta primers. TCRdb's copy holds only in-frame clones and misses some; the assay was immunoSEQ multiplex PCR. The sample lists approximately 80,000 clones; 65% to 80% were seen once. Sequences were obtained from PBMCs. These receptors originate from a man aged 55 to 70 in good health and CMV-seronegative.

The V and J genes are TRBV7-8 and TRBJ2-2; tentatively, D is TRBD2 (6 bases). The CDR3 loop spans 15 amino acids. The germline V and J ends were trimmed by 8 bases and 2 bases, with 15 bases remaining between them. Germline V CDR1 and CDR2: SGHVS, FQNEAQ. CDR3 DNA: TGTGCCAGCTCCCCCCCGGGGGTAAACACCGGGGAGCTGTTTTTT. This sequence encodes CASSPPGVNTGELFF. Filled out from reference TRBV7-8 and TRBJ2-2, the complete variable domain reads GAGVSQSPRYKVAKRGQDVALRCDPISGHVSLFWYQQALGQGPEFLTYFQNEAQLDKSGLPSDRFFAERPEGSVSTLKIQRTQQEDSAVYLCASSPPGVNTGELFFGEGSRLTVL.

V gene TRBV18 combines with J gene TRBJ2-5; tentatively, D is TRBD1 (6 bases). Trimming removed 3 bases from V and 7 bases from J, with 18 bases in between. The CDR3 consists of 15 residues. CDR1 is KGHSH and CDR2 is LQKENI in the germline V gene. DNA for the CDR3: TGTGCCAGCTCACCTCCGGGACACCCTGCGGGGACCCAGTACTTC. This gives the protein CASSPPGHPAGTQYF.

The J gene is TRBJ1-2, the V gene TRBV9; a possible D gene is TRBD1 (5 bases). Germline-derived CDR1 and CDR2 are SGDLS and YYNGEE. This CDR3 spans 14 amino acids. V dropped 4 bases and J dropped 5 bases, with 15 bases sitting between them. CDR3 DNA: TGTGCCAGCAGCAGCGACAGTTTGGGGTATGGCTACACCTTC. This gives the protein CASSSDSLGYGYTF.

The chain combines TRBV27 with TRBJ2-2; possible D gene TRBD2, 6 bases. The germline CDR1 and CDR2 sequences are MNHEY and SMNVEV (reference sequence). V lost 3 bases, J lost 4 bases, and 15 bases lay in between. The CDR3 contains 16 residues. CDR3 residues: CASSFGGLPITGELFF. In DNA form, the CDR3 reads TGTGCCAGCAGTTTTGGAGGACTACCGATCACCGGGGAGCTGTTTTTT.

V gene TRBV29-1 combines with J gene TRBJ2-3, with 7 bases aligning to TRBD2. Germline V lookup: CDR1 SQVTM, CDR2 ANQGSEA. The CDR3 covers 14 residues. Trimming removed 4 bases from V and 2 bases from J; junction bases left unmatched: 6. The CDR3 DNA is TGCAGCGTTGGTACTAGCGAGAACACAGATACGCAGTATTTT. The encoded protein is CSVGTSENTDTQYF.